What follows are 30 T cell receptor beta chains derived from one specimen sequenced in a study of OX40 agonist ivuxolimab in advanced cancers. The data were produced by immunoSEQ multiplex PCR, yet TCRdb's version contains in-frame clones alone and is incomplete. The sample has approximately 90,000 clones; approximately 85% are singletons. Source: CD4+ or CD8+ T cells sorted from blood, taken in a trial of the OX40 agonist ivuxolimab. All receptors derive from an adult with an advanced solid tumor such as melanoma, head and neck, liver or kidney cancer.

Only a few counts were recorded for this clone. This sequence joins TRBV6-4 and TRBJ2-3; 10 nucleotides agree with TRBD2. From germline, CDR1 is MRHNA and CDR2 SNTAGT. With 8 bases clipped from V and 8 bases from J, the junction kept 7 bases outside the gene matches. The CDR3 extends over 13 amino acids. DNA of the CDR3: TGTGCCAGCGAAGAGCGGGAGGGTGGTACGCAGTATTTT. Translation: CASEEREGGTQYF.

The V gene is TRBV6-6, the J gene TRBJ1-1; D gene unclear. The length of the CDR3 is 14 residues. CDR1 MNHNY and CDR2 SVGAGI come from the germline V gene (reference sequence). Trimming stripped 0 bases from V and 5 bases from J, with 10 bases between. CDR3 bases: TGTGCCAGCAGTTACTCCGGGGAAGGGACTGAAGCTTTCTTT. It specifies CASSYSGEGTEAFF.

The genes are TRBV28 and TRBJ2-1; D may be TRBD2 (6 bases). Germline CDR1 and CDR2: MDHEN and SYDVKM. There are 13 residues in the CDR3. Trimming took 5 bases from V and 9 from J, leaving 14 bases between them. CDR3 sequence: CASSIGTWVEQFF. CDR3 bases: TGTGCCAGCAGTATAGGGACTTGGGTTGAGCAGTTCTTC.

The chain has TRBV10-2 and TRBJ1-1; no clear D gene. This CDR3 region has 12 residues. The V and J ends lost 2 bases and 4 bases respectively, with 5 bases between them. CDR1 is WSHSY and CDR2 is SAAADI in the germline V gene. The CDR3 DNA is TGCGCCAGCAGTGAGCTGGTCACTGAAGCTTTCTTT. Translated, it gives CASSELVTEAFF.

The V and J genes are TRBV7-3 and TRBJ2-1, with 8 bases fitting TRBD2. The trim removed 5 bases at V and 2 bases at J, leaving 8 bases unmatched. The CDR3 length is 16 residues. Germline CDR1 SGHTA, CDR2 FQGTGA. CDR3 DNA: TGTGCCAGCAGCCAGACCCTAGCGGGCGCCTACAATGAGCAGTTCTTC. Translation: CASSQTLAGAYNEQFF.

A word on this clone: The junction differs from germline at one of its ends, possibly a read error. The chain joins TRBV7-7 to TRBJ2-5, with TRBD1 identical over 12 bases. CDR3 length: 15 residues. Germline loops: CDR1 SSHAT, CDR2 FNYEAQ (reference sequence). In DNA form, the CDR3 reads TGTGCTAGCAGCTTAGGGACAGGGGGCCCAGAGACCCAGTACTTC. It is translated as CASSLGTGGPETQYF.

This clone was observed a few times. V and J are TRBV10-2 and TRBJ2-1; perhaps D is TRBD1 or TRBD2 (5 bases each). Trimming pared 2 bases from V and 13 bases from J, leaving 6 bases between. Germline lookup yields CDR1 WSHSY and CDR2 SAAADI. The CDR3 has 10 amino acids. CDR3 in amino acids: CASSEGTQFF. DNA of the CDR3: TGCGCCAGCAGTGAGGGGACCCAGTTCTTC.

Only one count was recorded for this clone. The chain combines TRBV6-5 with TRBJ2-7, with 9 bases that match TRBD2. The length of the CDR3 is 15 residues. Germline V gene data show CDR1 as MNHEY and CDR2 as SVGAGI. V dropped 2 bases and J dropped 5; count of bases not matched to a gene: 7. Written as DNA, the CDR3 is TGTGCCAGCAGTTACAGTGGCGGGAGGGGCCACGAGCAGTACTTC. Residues: CASSYSGGRGHEQYF.

To note about this clone: At one end the junction does not follow the germline gene, possibly because of a read error. This chain connects TRBV7-7 to TRBJ2-1; D is possibly TRBD1 (6 bases). The germline CDR1 and CDR2 sequences are SSHAT and FNYEAQ (reference sequence). CDR3 length equals 20 residues. The chain's CDR3 is CASSFPSNRVGADSYNEQFF. The CDR3 nucleotides are TGTGCTAGCAGCTTCCCATCCAACAGGGTCGGCGCGGATTCCTACAATGAGCAGTTCTTC.

DNA for the CDR3: TGTGCCAGCAGCTTGGGGCTAGCGGGAGGGTCTAGCACAGATACGCAGTATTTT. Protein product: CASSLGLAGGSSTDTQYF. The chain recombines TRBV5-4 with TRBJ2-3; TRBD2 aligns across 12 bases. This CDR3 has 18 amino acids. V gave up 0 bases and J gave up 0 bases; unmatched junction bases: 5. The germline gives CDR1 SGHNT, CDR2 YYREEE (reference sequence).

This chain connects TRBV5-1 to TRBJ1-4; tentatively, D is TRBD1 (5 bases). Germline CDR1 is SGHRS and CDR2 is YFSETQ. The CDR3 length is 15 residues. V lost 5 bases and J lost 4, with 15 bases in between. The CDR3 nucleotides read TGCGCCAGCAGTCTGGGGACTGGGATTAATGAAAAACTGTTTTTT. Translated, it gives CASSLGTGINEKLFF.

The rearrangement joins TRBV5-4 to TRBJ2-1; the match to TRBD2 covers 7 bases. J lost 5 bases, V lost 1 base, and 9 bases had no gene match. The CDR3 runs 16 residues. The germline gives CDR1 SGHNT, CDR2 YYREEE (reference sequence). CDR3 in amino acids: CASSLSSGQIDNEQFF. The CDR3 coding sequence is TGTGCCAGCAGCTTGAGTAGCGGGCAGATTGACAATGAGCAGTTCTTC.

This clone was found once. This chain joins TRBV28 and TRBJ2-3; D gene unclear. V was shortened by 4 bases and J by 0 bases, with 11 bases between the two germline ends. Germline V gives CDR1 MDHEN, CDR2 SYDVKM. The CDR3 is made up of 15 amino acids. CDR3 DNA sequence: TGTGCCAGCAGTTCTCTACTGTACAGCACAGATACGCAGTATTTT. It translates to CASSSLLYSTDTQYF.

About this clone itself: Mismatch with germline at one junction end may stem from a read error. The chain links TRBV7-9 to TRBJ2-3; no reliable D call. CDR1 and CDR2 from the germline V gene are SEHNR and FQNEAQ (reference sequence). CDR3 size: 11 residues. In nucleotides, the CDR3 is TGTGCCAGCAGCTTAAGGCAGACGATCGATTTT. Its protein is CASSLRQTIDF.

A word on this clone: The junction differs from germline at one of its ends, possibly a read error. The chain employs TRBV30 and TRBJ1-1, with D perhaps TRBD1 (6 bases). The CDR3 loop spans 14 amino acids. Germline CDR1 GTSNPN, CDR2 SVGIG (reference sequence). The CDR3 nucleotides read TGTGCCTGGGGGGACATAAGGATGAACACAGAAGCTTTCTTT. This translates into CAWGDIRMNTEAFF.

This clone has just one count. The CDR3 nucleotides read TGCAGCGTTTCTTCCCCTGACGGTTTGAATGAGCAGTTCTTC. The encoded protein is CSVSSPDGLNEQFF. The genes are TRBV29-1 and TRBJ2-1; the D is unclear. V gave up 5 bases and J gave up 7 bases, with 18 bases separating them. The germline gives CDR1 SQVTM, CDR2 ANQGSEA. CDR3 length equals 14 residues.

V gene TRBV14 combines with J gene TRBJ2-5; TRBD1 matches at 7 bases. The end of the DNA aligns better with TRBJ2-7, so the J call may be wrong. The CDR3 extends over 15 amino acids. Germline values: CDR1 SGHDN, CDR2 FVKESK. The CDR3 coding sequence is TGTGCCAGCAGACTCACCGGGACAGAGCCCTACGAGCAGTACTTC. Translated, it gives CASRLTGTEPYEQYF.

This sequence joins TRBV5-4 and TRBJ2-3, with 8 nucleotides matching TRBD1. Germline CDR1 SGHNT, CDR2 YYREEE (reference sequence). The V gene end was trimmed by 2 bases and the J gene end by 4 bases; junction bases not matched to a gene: 3. This CDR3 is built from 14 residues. CDR3 coding DNA: TGTGCCAGCAGCTTCGGACAGGGTCCAGATACGCAGTATTTT. This sequence encodes CASSFGQGPDTQYF.

The chain carries TRBV18 and TRBJ2-1; D gene unclear. The CDR3 is made up of 12 amino acids. Trimming removed 4 bases at V and 7 bases at J, with 8 bases between. The V gene's germline CDR1 is KGHSH and CDR2 LQKENI. This CDR3 is CASSQYRNEQFF. DNA for the CDR3: TGTGCCAGCTCACAGTACAGAAATGAGCAGTTCTTC. The variable domain in full, with the rest retrieved from reference TRBV18 and TRBJ2-1, is NAGVMQNPRHLVRRRGQEARLRCSPMKGHSHVYWYRQLPEEGLKFMVYLQKENIIDESGMPKERFSAEFPKEGPSILRIQQVVRGDSAAYFCASSQYRNEQFFGPGTRLTVL.

This rearrangement joins TRBV5-6 to TRBJ1-1; 7 nucleotides match TRBD1. The germline V gene has CDR1 SGHDT and CDR2 YYEEEE. V shed 3 bases and J 9 bases; nucleotides not matched to a gene: 5. The CDR3 is 12 amino acids. This CDR3 is CASSWGTAQAFF. CDR3 DNA: TGTGCCAGCAGCTGGGGGACAGCCCAAGCTTTCTTT.

The J gene is TRBJ2-7, the V gene TRBV28; 14 bases agree with TRBD2. Germline CDR1 MDHEN, CDR2 SYDVKM. This CDR3 contains 15 residues. Trimming at V came to 5 bases and at J to 7 bases, leaving 7 bases not matched to a gene. CDR3 in DNA: TGTGCCAGCAGTCCACCGGGACTAGCGGGGGATGAGCAGTACTTC. It yields the protein CASSPPGLAGDEQYF.

The chain is built from TRBV5-1 and TRBJ1-1, with D maybe TRBD1 (5 bases). V lost 6 bases and J 4 bases, leaving 13 bases between the germline ends. Germline values: CDR1 SGHRS, CDR2 YFSETQ. This CDR3 has 13 residues. CDR3 in amino acids: CASIHPGGTEAFF. Here the CDR3 DNA reads TGCGCCAGCATTCATCCGGGGGGCACTGAAGCTTTCTTT.

The rearrangement uses TRBV6-5 and TRBJ1-5; 9 bases line up with TRBD1. This CDR3 has 15 amino acids. V lost 6 bases and J lost 3; bases outside the gene matches: 6. Per the germline V gene, CDR1 is MNHEY and CDR2 is SVGAGI. CDR3 sequence (DNA): TGTGCCAGCAGCCCTGACAGGGGGAACAATCAGCCCCAGCATTTT. Protein: CASSPDRGNNQPQHF.

This clone was picked up a small number of times. This chain connects TRBV28 to TRBJ2-1, with 9 positions matching TRBD1. The germline V gene has CDR1 MDHEN and CDR2 SYDVKM. The CDR3 length is 15 residues. V was clipped by 5 bases and J by 1 base; unmatched bases: 3. CDR3 in amino acids: CASSADRGSYNEQFF. CDR3 in DNA: TGTGCCAGCAGTGCCGACAGGGGGTCCTACAATGAGCAGTTCTTC. The whole variable domain, filled in from reference TRBV28 and TRBJ2-1, reads DVKVTQSSRYLVKRTGEKVFLECVQDMDHENMFWYRQDPGLGLRLIYFSYDVKMKEKGDIPEGYSVSREKKERFSLILESASTNQTSMYLCASSADRGSYNEQFFGPGTRLTVL.

This chain joins TRBV30 and TRBJ2-5; 8 positions agree with TRBD2. CDR1 GTSNPN and CDR2 SVGIG come from the germline V gene (reference sequence). Trimming took 3 bases from V and 6 from J; bases not matched to a gene: 15. This CDR3 spans 16 amino acids. CDR3 nucleotides: TGTGCCTGGAGCTCCTGGTCGTCGGGAGGGCGGAAGACCCAGTACTTC. Amino acid sequence: CAWSSWSSGGRKTQYF.

The chain carries TRBV11-3 and TRBJ1-1; D ambiguous. The CDR3 is 13 residues long. Germline V CDR1 and CDR2: SGHNT, YENEEA. V was clipped by 3 bases and J by 5 bases, with 10 bases between them. CDR3 DNA sequence: TGTGCCAGCAGCTTGGACCGAGGAACTGAAGCTTTCTTT. It specifies CASSLDRGTEAFF.

This chain links TRBV2 with TRBJ2-3; D not resolved. Trimming took 4 bases from V and 4 from J, leaving 9 bases between them. CDR1 and CDR2 (germline): SNHLY, FYNNEI. The CDR3 is 13 amino acids. The CDR3 protein is CASSVVSSDTQYF. For the CDR3, the DNA is TGTGCCAGCAGTGTGGTTAGCTCAGATACGCAGTATTTT.

The gene calls are TRBV30 and TRBJ1-1, with D unresolved. Trimming shortened V by 1 base and J by 1 base, and 7 bases separated the two germline ends. The CDR3 contains 13 residues. CDR1 and CDR2 (germline): GTSNPN, SVGIG (reference sequence). CDR3 nucleotides: TGTGCCTGGAGTGCACCGTGGAACACTGAAGCTTTCTTT. Its protein product is CAWSAPWNTEAFF.

The chain combines TRBV7-8 with TRBJ2-3; maybe TRBD2 (6 bases). Per the germline V gene, CDR1 is SGHVS and CDR2 is FQNEAQ. Trimming cost V 3 bases and J 1 base, with 11 bases left between them. The CDR3 consists of 15 residues. The CDR3: CASSFRRVGTDTQYF. The CDR3 DNA sequence: TGTGCCAGCAGCTTTAGGAGGGTCGGCACAGATACGCAGTATTTT.

The chain uses TRBV27 and TRBJ2-3; no clear D. The V and J ends lost 4 bases and 1 base respectively, with 15 bases between them. Germline V gene data show CDR1 as MNHEY and CDR2 as SMNVEV (reference sequence). The CDR3 covers 16 residues. CDR3 protein: CASSSVGAAGTDTQYF. CDR3 DNA sequence: TGTGCCAGCAGTTCAGTGGGCGCGGCCGGCACAGATACGCAGTATTTT.